These T cell receptor beta chains were read from a single sample in a study of technical replicates of blood from several donors. The assay was immunoSEQ multiplex PCR, and TCRdb's table has in-frame clones only and misses some. Of some 87,000 clones listed, about 96% are singletons. Sequencing used T cells isolated from PBMCs. These receptors all come from a human donor in good health. Each CDR3 is given with its conserved first and last residue. A D gene is named only where the DNA matches it firmly. The listing skips clone size in some rows; elsewhere it reads once, few, many or a size class.

j_call d_call v_call clone_size cdr3_nt cdr3_aa
TRBJ2-1 TRBD2 TRBV9 once TGTGCCAGCAGCGCCCCGGGACTAGCGGGGCTCAATGAGCAGTTCTTC CASSAPGLAGLNEQFF
TRBJ1-2 TRBD1 TRBV28 - TGTGCCAGCAGTTTCGTTCAGGGGGCCGGGTTCGGGGTACACTATGGCTACACCTTC CASSFVQGAGFGVHYGYTF
TRBJ2-2 - TRBV12-2 - TGTGCAAGTCGCTTAGCGCTGCGGGAGAGGCGGGAGCTGTTTTTT CASRLALRERRELFF
TRBJ1-1 - TRBV4-1 - TGCGCCAGCAGCCAAGATTCGCGAGGTGAAGCTTTCTTT CASSQDSRGEAFF
TRBJ2-7 TRBD1 TRBV18 - TGTGCCAGCTCACTCGGGACAGACTACGAGCAGTACTTC CASSLGTDYEQYF
TRBJ1-2 - TRBV4-3 - TGCGCCAGCAGCCAAGATCAGCCGGGGGTGCGGTATGGCTACACCTTC CASSQDQPGVRYGYTF
TRBJ2-2 TRBD1 TRBV7-2 - TGTGCCAGCAGCCCCCAGGGACAGACGAACACCGGGGAGCTGTTTTTT CASSPQGQTNTGELFF
TRBJ2-7 - TRBV28 once TGTGCCAGCAGTGAGATGATGACTTTATACGAGCAGTACTTC CASSEMMTLYEQYF
TRBJ1-1 - TRBV13 - TGTGCCAGCAGCTTTTTTAGAAGTTTGAACACTGAAGCTTTCTTT CASSFFRSLNTEAFF
TRBJ2-5 - TRBV30 - TGTGCCTGGAGCAGAAGAGGGGGAGAGACCCAGTACTTC CAWSRRGGETQYF
TRBJ1-1 - TRBV4-1 - TGCGCCAGCAGCCTCTCCATCGGGGGGCTGAACACTGAAGCTTTCTTT CASSLSIGGLNTEAFF
TRBJ2-7 TRBD2 TRBV28 once TGTGCCAGCAGGTTGGCCGCAGGACTAGCGGGTACCTACGAGCAGTACTTC CASRLAAGLAGTYEQYF
TRBJ1-4 - TRBV5-1 - TGCGCCAGCAGCTCAGGGGACCTGGGAGAAAAACTGTTTTTT CASSSGDLGEKLFF
TRBJ2-1 - TRBV27 - TGTGCCAGCAGTTTTGGTCTTAGTGGACTCTCCTACAATGAGCAGTTCTTC CASSFGLSGLSYNEQFF
TRBJ1-1 - TRBV30 - TGTGCCTGGAGTAACCAGTACACTGAAGCTTTCTTT CAWSNQYTEAFF
TRBJ2-2 - TRBV10-2 - TGCGCCAGCAGGACAGCCAACACCGGGGAGCTGTTTTTT CASRTANTGELFF
TRBJ2-1 TRBD2 TRBV28 - TGTGCCAGCAGTTTGGGACTATCGGGGGATGAGCGGTTCTTC CASSLGLSGDERFF
TRBJ2-7 TRBD1 TRBV30 - TGTGCCTGGAGGCCGGACAGGCCAGCCTACGAGCAGTACTTC CAWRPDRPAYEQYF
TRBJ2-2 - TRBV30 - TGTGCCTGGACAGGGAACACCGGGGAGCTGTTTTTT CAWTGNTGELFF
TRBJ1-2 - TRBV29-1 once TGCAGCGCCGCTGGGGGGGATGGCTACACCTTC CSAAGGDGYTF
TRBJ2-7 TRBD1 TRBV27 - TGTGCCAGCAGCGACAGGGGGCGATACGAGCAGTACTTC CASSDRGRYEQYF
TRBJ2-7 TRBD2 TRBV6-5 - TGTGCCAGCTCGGGGGGTTTCTCCTACGAGCAGTACTTC CASSGGFSYEQYF
TRBJ1-5 - TRBV29-1 - TGCAGCGTTGGGGTGGACAGCTATAGCAATCAGCCCCAGCATTTT CSVGVDSYSNQPQHF
TRBJ2-1 - TRBV7-9 - TGTGCCAGCAGCTTAGCGGGTGGGGCTGAGCAGTTCTTC CASSLAGGAEQFF
TRBJ2-1 - TRBV28 - TGTGCCAGCAGTTTGCCTCCTTCGGTGCGGCAGTTCTTC CASSLPPSVRQFF
TRBJ2-7 - TRBV28 - TGTGCCAGCAGTTCTGGCGGGGTCTACGAGCAGTACTTC CASSSGGVYEQYF
TRBJ2-7 - TRBV5-1 - TGCGCCAGCAGCTTGACGGGAAGTCGGGTCTACGAGCAGTACTTC CASSLTGSRVYEQYF